This TCR beta chain was recorded in a study of low-dose radiotherapy and immunotherapy resistance in tumors. Study-wide background: Cohort 2, a group dosed every two weeks at 1 Gy per fraction, received 13 Gy in total over 26 weeks. For four cycles from cycle 1 day 1, patients took 300 mg oral aspirin daily.

This clonotype was picked up many times. The ends were cut back, 2 bases at V and 4 bases at J, with 9 bases in the middle. The CDR3 totals 13 residues. Time point specified: before trial treatment. The donors' regimen was nivolumab, ipilimumab, aspirin, low-dose cyclophosphamide and low-dose radiotherapy. TRAV- and TRBV-specific primers, spanning alpha and beta chains, primed first-strand cDNA. TCRs were put through approximately 20 PCR cycles of amplification with Phusion. A constant-region primer and the V-primer adapter served as the primer pair. TCRdb re-derived calls from the reads in MiXCR, one entry per CDR3 protein. The data contain some 60,000 distinct CDR3 sequences, more than 20% of them singletons.

This TCR derives from a male donor with rectosigmoid adenocarcinoma. Sequenced here: PBMCs, sampled before treatment. The rearrangement joins TRBV12-3 or TRBV12-4 to TRBJ2-7; perhaps D is TRBD1 or TRBD2 (5 bases each). Here the CDR3 DNA reads TGTGCCAGCAGTTTAAAGGGACGGTACGAGCAGTACTTC. This translates into CASSLKGRYEQYF.